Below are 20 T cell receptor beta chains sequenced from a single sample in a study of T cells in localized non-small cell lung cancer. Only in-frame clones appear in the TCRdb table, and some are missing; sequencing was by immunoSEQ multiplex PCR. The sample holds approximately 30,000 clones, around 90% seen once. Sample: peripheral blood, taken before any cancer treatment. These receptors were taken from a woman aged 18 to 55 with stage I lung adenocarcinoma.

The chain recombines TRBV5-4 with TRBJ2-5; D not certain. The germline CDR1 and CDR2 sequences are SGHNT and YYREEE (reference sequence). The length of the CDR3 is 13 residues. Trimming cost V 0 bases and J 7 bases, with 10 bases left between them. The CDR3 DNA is TGTGCCAGCAGCTTGGACCCGCTCGGGACCCAGTACTTC. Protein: CASSLDPLGTQYF.

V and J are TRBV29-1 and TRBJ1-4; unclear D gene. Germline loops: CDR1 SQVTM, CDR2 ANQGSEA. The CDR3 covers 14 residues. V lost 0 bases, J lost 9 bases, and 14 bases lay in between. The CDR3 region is CSVEDLREKQKLFF. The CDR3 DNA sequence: TGCAGCGTTGAAGATCTAAGGGAGAAGCAAAAACTGTTTTTT.

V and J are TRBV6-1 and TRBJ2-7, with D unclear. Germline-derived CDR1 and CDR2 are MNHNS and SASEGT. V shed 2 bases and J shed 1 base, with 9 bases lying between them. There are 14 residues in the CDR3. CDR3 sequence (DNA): TGTGCCAGCAGTGAAACCCCGGGTTCCTACGAGCAGTACTTC. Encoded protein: CASSETPGSYEQYF.

CDR3 sequence: CASSETGATDTQYF. The CDR3 bases are TGCGCCAGCAGTGAGACCGGGGCAACAGATACGCAGTATTTT. The chain combines TRBV10-2 with TRBJ2-3, with D perhaps matching TRBD1 or TRBD2 (5 bases each). This CDR3 spans 14 amino acids. V was pared by 2 bases and J by 3 bases, with 9 bases between. Germline loops: CDR1 WSHSY, CDR2 SAAADI.

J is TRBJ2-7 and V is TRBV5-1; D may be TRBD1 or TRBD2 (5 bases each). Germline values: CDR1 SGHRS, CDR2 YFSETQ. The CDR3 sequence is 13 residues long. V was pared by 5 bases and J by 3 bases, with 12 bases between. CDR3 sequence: CASSGTHNYEQYF. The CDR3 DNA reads TGCGCCAGCAGTGGGACGCATAACTACGAGCAGTACTTC.

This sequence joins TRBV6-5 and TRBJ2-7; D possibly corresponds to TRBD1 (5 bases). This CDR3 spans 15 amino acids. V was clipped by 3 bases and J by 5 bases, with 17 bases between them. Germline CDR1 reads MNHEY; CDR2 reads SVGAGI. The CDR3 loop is CASSYGAATVHEQYF. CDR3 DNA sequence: TGTGCCAGCAGTTATGGGGCGGCCACGGTCCACGAGCAGTACTTC.

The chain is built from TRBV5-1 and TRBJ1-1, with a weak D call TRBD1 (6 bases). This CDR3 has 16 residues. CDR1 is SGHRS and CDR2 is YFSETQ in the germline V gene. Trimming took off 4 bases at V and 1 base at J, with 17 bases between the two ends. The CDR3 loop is CASSPPGGRANTEAFF. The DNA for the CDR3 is TGCGCCAGCAGCCCCCCGGGGGGGCGTGCGAACACTGAAGCTTTCTTT. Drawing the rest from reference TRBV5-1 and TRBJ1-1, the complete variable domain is KAGVTQTPRYLIKTRGQQVTLSCSPISGHRSVSWYQQTPGQGLQFLFEYFSETQRNKGNFPGRFSGRQFSNSRSEMNVSTLELGDSALYLCASSPPGGRANTEAFFGQGTRLTVV.

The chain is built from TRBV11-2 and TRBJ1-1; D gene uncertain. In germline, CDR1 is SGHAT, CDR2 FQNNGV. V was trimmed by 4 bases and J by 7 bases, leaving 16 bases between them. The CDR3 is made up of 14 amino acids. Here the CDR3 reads CASSSSDRVGEAFF. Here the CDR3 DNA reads TGTGCCAGCAGCTCGTCCGATAGAGTTGGTGAAGCTTTCTTT.

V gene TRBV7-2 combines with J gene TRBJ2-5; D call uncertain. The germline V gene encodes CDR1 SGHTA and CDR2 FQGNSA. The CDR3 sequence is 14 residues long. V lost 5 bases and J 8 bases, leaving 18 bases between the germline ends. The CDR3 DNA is TGTGCCAGCAGCCCGGACGCTGGGTTTGGCACCCAGTACTTC. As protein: CASSPDAGFGTQYF.

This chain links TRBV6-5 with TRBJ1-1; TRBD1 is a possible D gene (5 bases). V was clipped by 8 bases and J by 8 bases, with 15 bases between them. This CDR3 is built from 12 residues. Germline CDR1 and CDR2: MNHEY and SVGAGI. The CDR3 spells CASHPPGLEAFF. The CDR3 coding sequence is TGTGCCAGCCACCCCCCGGGGCTGGAAGCTTTCTTT.

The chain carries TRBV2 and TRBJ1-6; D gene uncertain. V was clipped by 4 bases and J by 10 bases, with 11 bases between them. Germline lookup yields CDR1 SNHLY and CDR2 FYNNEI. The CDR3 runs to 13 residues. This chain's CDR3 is CASSADVRSPLHF. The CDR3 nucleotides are TGTGCCAGCAGTGCCGACGTTCGGTCACCCCTCCACTTT.

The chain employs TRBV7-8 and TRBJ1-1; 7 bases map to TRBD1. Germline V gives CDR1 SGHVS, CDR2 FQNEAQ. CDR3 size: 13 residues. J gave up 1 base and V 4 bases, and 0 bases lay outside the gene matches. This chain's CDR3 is CASSWTGNTEAFF. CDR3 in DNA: TGTGCCAGCAGCTGGACAGGGAACACTGAAGCTTTCTTT.

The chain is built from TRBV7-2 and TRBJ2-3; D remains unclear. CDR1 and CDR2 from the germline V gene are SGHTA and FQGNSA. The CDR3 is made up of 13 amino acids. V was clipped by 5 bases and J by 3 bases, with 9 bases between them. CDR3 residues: CASSPGGTDTQYF. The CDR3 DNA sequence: TGTGCCAGCAGCCCCGGTGGGACAGATACGCAGTATTTT. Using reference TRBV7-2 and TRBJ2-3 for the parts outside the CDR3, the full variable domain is GAGVSQSPSNKVTEKGKDVELRCDPISGHTALYWYRQSLGQGLEFLIYFQGNSAPDKSGLPSDRFSAERTGGSVSTLTIQRTQQEDSAVYLCASSPGGTDTQYFGPGTRLTVL.

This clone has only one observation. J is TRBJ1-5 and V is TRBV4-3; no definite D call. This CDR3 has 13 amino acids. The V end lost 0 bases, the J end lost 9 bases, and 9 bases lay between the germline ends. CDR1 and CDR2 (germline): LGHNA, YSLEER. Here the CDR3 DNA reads TGCGCCAGCAGCCAAGATCTTCGAGGGCCCCAGCATTTT. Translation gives CASSQDLRGPQHF.

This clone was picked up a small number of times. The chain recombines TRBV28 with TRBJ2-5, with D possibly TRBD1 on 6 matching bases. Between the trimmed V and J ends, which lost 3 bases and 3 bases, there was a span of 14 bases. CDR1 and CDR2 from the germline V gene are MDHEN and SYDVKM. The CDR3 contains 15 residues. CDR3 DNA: TGTGCCAGCAGTTTTTCGCGCAGGGGTAAAGAGACCCAGTACTTC. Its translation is CASSFSRRGKETQYF. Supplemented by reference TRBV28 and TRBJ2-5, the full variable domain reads DVKVTQSSRYLVKRTGEKVFLECVQDMDHENMFWYRQDPGLGLRLIYFSYDVKMKEKGDIPEGYSVSREKKERFSLILESASTNQTSMYLCASSFSRRGKETQYFGPGTRLLVL.

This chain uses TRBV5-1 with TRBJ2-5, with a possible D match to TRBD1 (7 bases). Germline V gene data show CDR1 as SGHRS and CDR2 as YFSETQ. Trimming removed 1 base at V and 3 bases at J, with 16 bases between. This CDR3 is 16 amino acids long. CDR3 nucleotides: TGCGCCAGCAGCTTGTCCGCGGGACAGCTGAAAGAGACCCAGTACTTC. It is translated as CASSLSAGQLKETQYF.

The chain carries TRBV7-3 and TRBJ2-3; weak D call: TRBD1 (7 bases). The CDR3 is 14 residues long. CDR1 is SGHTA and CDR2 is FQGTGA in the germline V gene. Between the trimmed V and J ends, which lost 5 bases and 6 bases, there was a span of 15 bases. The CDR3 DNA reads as TGTGCCAGCAGCCCGCGGGACAGTGGGGATACGCAGTATTTT. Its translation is CASSPRDSGDTQYF.

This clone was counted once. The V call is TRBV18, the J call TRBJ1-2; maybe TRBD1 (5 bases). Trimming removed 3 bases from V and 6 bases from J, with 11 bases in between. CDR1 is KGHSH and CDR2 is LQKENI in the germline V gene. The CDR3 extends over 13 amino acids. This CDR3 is CASSPDRGDGYTF. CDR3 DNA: TGTGCCAGCTCACCGGACCGGGGGGATGGCTACACCTTC.

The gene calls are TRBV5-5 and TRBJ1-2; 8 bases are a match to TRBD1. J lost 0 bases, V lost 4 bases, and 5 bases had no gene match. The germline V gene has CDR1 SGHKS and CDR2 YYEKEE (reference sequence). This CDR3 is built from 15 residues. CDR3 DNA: TGTGCCAGCAGCGAAAACAGGGGGTCTAACTATGGCTACACCTTC. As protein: CASSENRGSNYGYTF. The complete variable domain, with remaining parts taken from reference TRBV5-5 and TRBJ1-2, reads DAGVTQSPTHLIKTRGQQVTLRCSPISGHKSVSWYQQVLGQGPQFIFQYYEKEERGRGNFPDRFSARQFPNYSSELNVNALLLGDSALYLCASSENRGSNYGYTFGSGTRLTVV.

CDR3 sequence: CASSFRDISSYEQYF. The DNA for the CDR3 is TGTGCCAGCAGCTTCCGGGACATCAGCTCCTACGAGCAGTACTTC. V and J are TRBV11-3 and TRBJ2-7; D might be TRBD1 (6 bases). The V end was cut by 3 bases, the J end by 0 bases, with 12 bases between. This CDR3 has 15 amino acids. The germline CDR1 and CDR2 sequences are SGHNT and YENEEA.